Listed here are 26 T cell receptor beta chains from one sample, sequenced in a study of cytomegalovirus exposure and HLA in healthy donors. This table comes from immunoSEQ multiplex PCR, and its TCRdb copy is limited to in-frame clones, with some not included. The repertoire consists of about 56,000 clones, with around 90% occurring once and the leading ten covering over 0.95%. The sequencing sample was made of PBMCs. Source of these receptors: a man younger than 30 in good health and CMV-seronegative.

This chain links TRBV29-1 with TRBJ2-3; D not certain. Trimming took 1 base from V and 10 from J, leaving 9 bases between them. Germline CDR1 SQVTM, CDR2 ANQGSEA. This CDR3 comprises 11 residues. The CDR3 DNA follows: TGCAGCGTTGAAGCTTCTAGTGCGCAGTATTTT. This sequence encodes CSVEASSAQYF.

V usage is TRBV7-2 and J usage is TRBJ2-1; TRBD2 agrees at 7 bases. This CDR3 comprises 16 residues. The trim removed 1 base at V and 9 bases at J, leaving 12 bases unmatched. Germline V CDR1 and CDR2: SGHTA, FQGNSA. The CDR3 spells CASSLDSAGVGSEQFF. In DNA, the CDR3 is TGTGCCAGCAGCTTAGATAGTGCGGGAGTGGGCAGTGAGCAGTTCTTC.

A single count supports this clone. The chain is built from TRBV5-1 and TRBJ2-3; D remains ambiguous. This CDR3 has 15 residues. CDR1 is SGHRS and CDR2 is YFSETQ in the germline V gene. Trimming pared 2 bases from V and 0 bases from J, leaving 10 bases between. This CDR3 reads CASSLTETSTDTQYF. The DNA of the CDR3 is TGCGCCAGCAGCTTAACTGAGACTAGCACAGATACGCAGTATTTT.

The chain carries TRBV28 and TRBJ1-2, with D possibly being TRBD1 (5 bases). The CDR3 runs 13 residues. The V end lost 5 bases, the J end lost 4 bases, and 11 bases lay between the germline ends. The germline gives CDR1 MDHEN, CDR2 SYDVKM. CDR3 sequence (DNA): TGTGCCAGCAGTCCCGCCGGGGGCTATGGCTACACCTTC. As protein: CASSPAGGYGYTF.

The chain is built from TRBV7-2 and TRBJ2-1, with 7 positions matching TRBD2. The CDR3 totals 15 residues. Germline values: CDR1 SGHTA, CDR2 FQGNSA. V shed 2 bases, J shed 7 bases, and the junction held 8 bases outside the gene matches. The CDR3 sequence: CASSLSGRRGNEQFF. CDR3 sequence (DNA): TGTGCCAGCAGCTTATCCGGGAGGCGTGGGAATGAGCAGTTCTTC.

In its sample, this clone was seen a few times. The chain combines TRBV9 with TRBJ1-1; perhaps TRBD1 as D (5 bases). In germline, CDR1 is SGDLS, CDR2 YYNGEE. The V gene lost 0 bases and the J gene lost 7 bases, with 13 bases spanning the gap. The CDR3 runs to 14 residues. The CDR3 nucleotides are TGTGCCAGCAGCGTAGAGGGCTTTAGGGGTGAAGCTTTCTTT. It yields the protein CASSVEGFRGEAFF.

The chain has TRBV19 and TRBJ2-7; D gene unclear. This CDR3 contains 14 residues. V shed 6 bases and J shed 1 base, with 13 bases lying between them. In germline, CDR1 is LNHDA, CDR2 SQIVND (reference sequence). CDR3 bases: TGTGCCAGTAGCGTTTCAGCGAAGTCCTACGAGCAGTACTTC. It is translated as CASSVSAKSYEQYF.

V is TRBV5-6 and J is TRBJ1-2, with a weak D call TRBD1 (5 bases). Trimming shortened V by 6 bases and J by 3 bases, and 15 bases separated the two germline ends. The CDR3 consists of 14 residues. Germline values: CDR1 SGHDT, CDR2 YYEEEE. CDR3 residues: CASTGNGGDYGYTF. CDR3 nucleotides: TGTGCCAGCACCGGGAACGGGGGAGACTATGGCTACACCTTC.

The V and J genes are TRBV27 and TRBJ2-1; 7 bases fit TRBD1. CDR3 length equals 14 residues. Looked up from germline, CDR1 is MNHEY and CDR2 is SMNVEV (reference sequence). V lost 7 bases and J lost 3; bases outside the gene matches: 6. This CDR3 is CASTNRGIYNEQFF. The CDR3 DNA follows: TGTGCCAGCACTAACAGGGGTATCTACAATGAGCAGTTCTTC.

The gene calls are TRBV7-3 and TRBJ2-1, with 10 bases that match TRBD2. V lost 8 bases, J lost 5 bases, and 9 bases stayed unmatched. CDR3 size: 15 residues. In germline, CDR1 is SGHTA, CDR2 FQGTGA. The CDR3 region is CASASGRAGHNEQFF. The CDR3 DNA reads as TGTGCCAGCGCGAGCGGGAGGGCTGGTCACAATGAGCAGTTCTTC.

The V gene is TRBV4-3, the J gene TRBJ2-1; no firm D call. The CDR3 has 12 residues. Germline loops: CDR1 LGHNA, CDR2 YSLEER. V lost 0 bases and J lost 7, with 4 bases in between. This CDR3 is CASSQDANEQFF. Written as DNA, the CDR3 is TGCGCCAGCAGCCAAGACGCGAATGAGCAGTTCTTC.

The chain carries TRBV5-4 and TRBJ2-5, with D unresolved. The V and J ends lost 3 bases and 5 bases respectively, with 5 bases between them. Germline CDR1 is SGHNT and CDR2 is YYREEE (reference sequence). The CDR3 covers 11 residues. The CDR3 DNA reads TGTGCCAGCAGCTACGAGGAGACCCAGTACTTC. Its translation is CASSYEETQYF.

The rearrangement links TRBV2 to TRBJ2-3, with D maybe TRBD1 (6 bases). CDR1 SNHLY and CDR2 FYNNEI come from the germline V gene. The CDR3 has 17 amino acids. Deletions cut 5 bases from V and 4 bases from J, with 22 bases between. For the CDR3, the DNA is TGTGCCAGCAGTCAAATCCGAACCGGGACAAAAGCAGATACGCAGTATTTT. This encodes CASSQIRTGTKADTQYF.

The chain employs TRBV7-9 and TRBJ2-1; D gene ambiguous. Trimming cost V 5 bases and J 5 bases, with 16 bases left between them. This CDR3 has 15 residues. Per germline, CDR1 SEHNR and CDR2 FQNEAQ (reference sequence). This CDR3 reads CASSHEPPLNNEQFF. The CDR3 bases are TGTGCCAGCAGCCATGAGCCCCCGTTAAACAATGAGCAGTTCTTC.

This sequence joins TRBV9 and TRBJ2-7, with TRBD2 matching 9 bases. The germline gives CDR1 SGDLS, CDR2 YYNGEE. The V gene end was trimmed by 3 bases and the J gene end by 6 bases; junction bases not matched to a gene: 7. The CDR3 runs 14 residues. The CDR3 loop reads CASSAPSGVAEQYF. Here the CDR3 DNA reads TGTGCCAGCAGCGCACCTAGCGGGGTGGCCGAGCAGTACTTC. The variable domain in full, completed from reference TRBV9 and TRBJ2-7, reads DSGVTQTPKHLITATGQRVTLRCSPRSGDLSVYWYQQSLDQGLQFLIQYYNGEERAKGNILERFSAQQFPDLHSELNLSSLELGDSALYFCASSAPSGVAEQYFGPGTRLTVT.

The V gene is TRBV11-2, the J gene TRBJ2-1; 9 nucleotides agree with TRBD1. Germline loops: CDR1 SGHAT, CDR2 FQNNGV. CDR3 size: 15 residues. With 5 bases clipped from V and 8 bases from J, the junction kept 10 bases outside the gene matches. CDR3: CASSRRGTGSYEQFF. The CDR3 coding sequence is TGTGCCAGCAGCCGTAGGGGGACAGGGTCCTATGAGCAGTTCTTC.

The chain is built from TRBV15 and TRBJ2-5, with 8 bases that match TRBD1. With 5 bases clipped from V and 4 bases from J, the junction kept 12 bases outside the gene matches. Germline values: CDR1 LNHNV, CDR2 YYDKDF (reference sequence). The CDR3 has 16 residues. The CDR3 DNA reads as TGTGCCACCAGCCCAGGTGCGACAGGGGAATTAGAGACCCAGTACTTC. Residues: CATSPGATGELETQYF.

The rearrangement links TRBV6-4 to TRBJ2-3, with 9 bases lining up with TRBD2. Trimming removed 2 bases from V and 3 bases from J; junction bases left unmatched: 3. Germline V gene sequence: CDR1 MRHNA, CDR2 SNTAGT. This CDR3 comprises 15 residues. The CDR3 nucleotides read TGTGCCAGCAGTGACGACGCGGGGGGGACAGATACGCAGTATTTT. This codes for CASSDDAGGTDTQYF.

V gene TRBV2 combines with J gene TRBJ1-2; D gene ambiguous. The CDR3 has 16 amino acids. The germline V gene encodes CDR1 SNHLY and CDR2 FYNNEI. Between the trimmed V and J ends, which lost 5 bases and 8 bases, there was a span of 24 bases. Written as DNA, the CDR3 is TGTGCCAGCAGTCATACCCCGACGGGATCGGGATTCGGCTACACCTTC. This sequence encodes CASSHTPTGSGFGYTF.

This chain uses TRBV7-3 with TRBJ2-1, with a tentative D call TRBD2 (6 bases). Germline CDR1 reads SGHTA; CDR2 reads FQGTGA. The CDR3 extends over 17 amino acids. Trimming left V 0 bases short and J 5 bases short, with 17 bases between. The CDR3 region is CASSLTHLGGGDNEQFF. For the CDR3, the DNA is TGTGCCAGCAGCTTAACTCACCTGGGCGGCGGGGACAATGAGCAGTTCTTC.

The chain couples TRBV28 to TRBJ1-1; D remains unclear. Germline CDR1 MDHEN, CDR2 SYDVKM. The CDR3 extends over 11 amino acids. With 5 bases removed from V and 11 bases from J, the gap between germline ends came to 12 bases. Here the CDR3 DNA reads TGTGCCAGCAGTCCTCTCGGGATGGCTTTCTTT. Its translation is CASSPLGMAFF.

The chain links TRBV28 to TRBJ1-5; 7 bases line up with TRBD1. Germline CDR1 reads MDHEN; CDR2 reads SYDVKM. The CDR3 loop spans 15 amino acids. Losses at the gene ends were 7 bases for V and 2 bases for J; bases not matched to a gene: 8. As DNA, the CDR3 is TGTGCCAGCACCGGAGACGGACAGGGCAATCAGCCCCAGCATTTT. Amino acids: CASTGDGQGNQPQHF.

The rearrangement links TRBV27 to TRBJ2-3; 12 nucleotides line up with TRBD2. CDR1 is MNHEY, CDR2 SMNVEV, per germline (reference sequence). Trimming removed 4 bases from V and 8 bases from J; junction bases left unmatched: 13. The CDR3 has 17 amino acids. CDR3: CASSSIGPSGRGGTQYF. In nucleotides, the CDR3 is TGTGCCAGCAGTTCTATTGGACCTAGCGGGAGGGGAGGTACGCAGTATTTT.

The chain couples TRBV6-5 to TRBJ2-5, with TRBD2 matching 9 bases. CDR1 is MNHEY and CDR2 is SVGAGI in the germline V gene. CDR3 length: 15 amino acids. V lost 7 bases, J lost 8 bases, and 14 bases stayed unmatched. CDR3 DNA: TGTGCCAGCAATCCGCTGCCGGGACTAGCATTAACCCAGTACTTC. Its translation is CASNPLPGLALTQYF.

The V gene is TRBV6-5, the J gene TRBJ2-3; weak D call: TRBD2 (5 bases). CDR1 is MNHEY and CDR2 is SVGAGI in the germline V gene. The CDR3 sequence is 14 residues long. V shed 0 bases and J shed 6 bases, with 10 bases lying between them. CDR3 protein: CASSYSGVSDTQYF. The CDR3 region has the DNA TGTGCCAGCAGTTACTCGGGAGTAAGTGATACGCAGTATTTT.

V is TRBV27 and J is TRBJ2-1, with TRBD1 matching 9 bases. In germline, CDR1 is MNHEY, CDR2 SMNVEV (reference sequence). Trimming took 5 bases from V and 5 from J; bases not matched to a gene: 7. The CDR3 is 15 amino acids. The DNA for the CDR3 is TGTGCCAGCAGTGAAGACACAGGGGGCCACAATGAGCAGTTCTTC. Translation gives CASSEDTGGHNEQFF.